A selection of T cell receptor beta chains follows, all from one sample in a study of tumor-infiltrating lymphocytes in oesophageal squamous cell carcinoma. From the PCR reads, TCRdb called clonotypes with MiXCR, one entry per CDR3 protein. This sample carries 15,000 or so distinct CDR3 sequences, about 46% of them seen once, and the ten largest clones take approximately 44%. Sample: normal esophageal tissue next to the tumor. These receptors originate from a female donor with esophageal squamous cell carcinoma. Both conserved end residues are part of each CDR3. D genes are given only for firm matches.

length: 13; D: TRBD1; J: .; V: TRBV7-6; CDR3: CASSLGDRYEQYF
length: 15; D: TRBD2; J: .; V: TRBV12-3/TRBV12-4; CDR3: CASSRLAGGYNEQFF
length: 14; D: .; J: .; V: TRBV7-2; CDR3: CASSLIRANYEQYF
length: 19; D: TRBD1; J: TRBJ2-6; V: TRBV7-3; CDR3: CASSFDWDSESSGANVLTF
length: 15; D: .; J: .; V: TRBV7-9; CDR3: CASSLVGGPYNEQFF
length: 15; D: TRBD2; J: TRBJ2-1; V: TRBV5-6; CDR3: CASSLGRGGVHEQFF
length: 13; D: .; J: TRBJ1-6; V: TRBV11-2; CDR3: CASSWGRDSPLHF
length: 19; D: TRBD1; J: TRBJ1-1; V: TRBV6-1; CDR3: CASSEVAQTGGPLNTEAFF
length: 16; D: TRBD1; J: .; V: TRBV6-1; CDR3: CASSDLDREGSYEQFF
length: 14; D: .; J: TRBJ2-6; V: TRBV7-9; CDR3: CASTYRGLWLHLRF
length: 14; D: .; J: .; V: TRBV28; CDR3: CASKGGGENYEQYF
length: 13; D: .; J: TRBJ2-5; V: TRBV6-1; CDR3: CASLSLGEWTQYF
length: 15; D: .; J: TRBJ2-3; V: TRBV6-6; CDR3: CASSYERWSTDTQYF
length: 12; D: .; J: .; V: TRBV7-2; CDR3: CASSSDDHEQYF
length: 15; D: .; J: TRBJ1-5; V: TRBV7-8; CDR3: CASSRSDYSNQPQHF
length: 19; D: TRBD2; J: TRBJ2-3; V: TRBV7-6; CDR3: CASSLSRAGERRRWDTQYF
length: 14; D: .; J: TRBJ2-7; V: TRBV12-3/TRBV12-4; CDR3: CASSLGGPRGEQYF
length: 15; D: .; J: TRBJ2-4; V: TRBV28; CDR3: CASRPLRVAKNIQYF
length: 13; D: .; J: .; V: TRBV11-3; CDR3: CASSLADQETQYF
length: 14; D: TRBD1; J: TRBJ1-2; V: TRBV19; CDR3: CASSTQGAFDGYTF
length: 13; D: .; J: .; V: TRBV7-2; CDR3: CASSDQVLVGYTF
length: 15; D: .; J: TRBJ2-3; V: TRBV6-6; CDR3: CASSYSAVSTDTQYF
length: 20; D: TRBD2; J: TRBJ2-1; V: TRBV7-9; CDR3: CASSLAHGGGDRSSYNEQFF
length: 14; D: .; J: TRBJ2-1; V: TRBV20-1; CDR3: CSARTSGRADEQFF
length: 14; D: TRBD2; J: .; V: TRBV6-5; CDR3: CASRPWASGREQYF
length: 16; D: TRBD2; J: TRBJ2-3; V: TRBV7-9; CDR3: CASSLGASGPTDTQYF
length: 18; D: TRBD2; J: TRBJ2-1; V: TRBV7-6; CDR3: CASSLAGSRLTSYNEQFF
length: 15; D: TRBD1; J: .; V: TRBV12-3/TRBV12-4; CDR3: CASSLYGTAANEQYF
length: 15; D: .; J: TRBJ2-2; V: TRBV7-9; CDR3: CASSLDRGATGELFF
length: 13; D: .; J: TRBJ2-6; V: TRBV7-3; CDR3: CASSPSGANVLTF
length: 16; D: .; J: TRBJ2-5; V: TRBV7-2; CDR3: CASSLAGGVRHNEQYF
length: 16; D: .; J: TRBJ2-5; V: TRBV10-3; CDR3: CAISDITINGQETQYF
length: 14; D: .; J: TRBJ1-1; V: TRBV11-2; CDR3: CASSVRVSNTEAFF
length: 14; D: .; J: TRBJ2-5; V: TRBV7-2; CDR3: CASSLTGYQETQYF
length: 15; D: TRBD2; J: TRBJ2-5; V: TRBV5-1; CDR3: CASSLTSGGRETQYF
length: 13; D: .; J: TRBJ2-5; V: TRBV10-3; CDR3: CAIREGAKETQYF
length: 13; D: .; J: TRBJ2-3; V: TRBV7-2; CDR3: CASSPSGINTQYF
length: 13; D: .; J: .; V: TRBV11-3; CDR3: CASSSGTRETQYF
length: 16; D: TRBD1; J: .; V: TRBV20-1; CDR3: CSANRIRDSYYNEQFF
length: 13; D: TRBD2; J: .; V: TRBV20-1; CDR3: CSASGGEVNEQFF
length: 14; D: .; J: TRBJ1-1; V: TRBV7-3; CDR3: CASSSGPLNTEAFF
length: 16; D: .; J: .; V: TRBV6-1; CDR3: CASSYSAVSSYNEQFF
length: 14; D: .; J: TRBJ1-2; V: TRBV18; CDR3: CASSPPAEPYGYTF
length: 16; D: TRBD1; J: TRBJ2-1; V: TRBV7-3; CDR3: CASSLIGGQGYNEQFF
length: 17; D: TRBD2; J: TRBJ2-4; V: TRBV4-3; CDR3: CASSQDASGGLKNIQYF
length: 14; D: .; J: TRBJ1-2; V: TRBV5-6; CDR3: CASSRDGMGFGYTF
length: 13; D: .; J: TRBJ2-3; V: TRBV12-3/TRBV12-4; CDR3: CASRGLNTDTQYF
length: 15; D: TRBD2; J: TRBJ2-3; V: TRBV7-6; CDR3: CASSLEPGLQTTQYF
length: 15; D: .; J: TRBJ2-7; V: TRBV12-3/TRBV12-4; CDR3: CASSRGTGNNSPLHF
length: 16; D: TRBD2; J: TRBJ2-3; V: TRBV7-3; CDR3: CASSSEGREGTDTQYF